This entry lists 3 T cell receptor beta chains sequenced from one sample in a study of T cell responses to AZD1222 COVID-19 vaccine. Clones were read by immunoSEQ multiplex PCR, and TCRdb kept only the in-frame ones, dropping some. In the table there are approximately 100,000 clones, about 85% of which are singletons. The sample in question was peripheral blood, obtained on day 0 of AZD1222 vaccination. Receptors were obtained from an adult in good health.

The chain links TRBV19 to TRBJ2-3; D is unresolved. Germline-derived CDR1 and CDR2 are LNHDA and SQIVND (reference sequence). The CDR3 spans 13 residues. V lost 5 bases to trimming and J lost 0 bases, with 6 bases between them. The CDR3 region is CASSGTSTDTQYF. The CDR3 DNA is TGTGCCAGTAGTGGTACAAGCACAGATACGCAGTATTTT.

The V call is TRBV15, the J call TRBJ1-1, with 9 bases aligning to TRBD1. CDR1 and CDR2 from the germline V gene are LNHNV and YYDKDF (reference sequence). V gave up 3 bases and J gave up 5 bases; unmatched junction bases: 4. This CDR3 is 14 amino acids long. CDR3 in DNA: TGTGCCACCAGCAGGGGAGGACAGGGGACTGAAGCTTTCTTT. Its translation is CATSRGGQGTEAFF. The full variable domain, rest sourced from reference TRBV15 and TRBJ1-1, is DAMVIQNPRYQVTQFGKPVTLSCSQTLNHNVMYWYQQKSSQAPKLLFHYYDKDFNNEADTPDNFQSRRPNTSFCFLDIRSPGLGDTAMYLCATSRGGQGTEAFFGQGTRLTVV.

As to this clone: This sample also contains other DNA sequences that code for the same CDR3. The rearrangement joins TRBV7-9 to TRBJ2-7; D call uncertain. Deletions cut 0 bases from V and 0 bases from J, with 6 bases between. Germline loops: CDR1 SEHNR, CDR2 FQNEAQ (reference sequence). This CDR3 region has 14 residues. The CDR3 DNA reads TGTGCCAGCAGCTTAGCGGGCAGCTCCTACGAGCAGTACTTC. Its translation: CASSLAGSSYEQYF.